These 20 T cell receptor beta chains were all obtained from the same sample, sequenced in a study of low-dose radiotherapy and immunotherapy resistance in tumors. Gene-specific TRAV and TRBV primers were used for first-strand cDNA, covering alpha and beta chains. With a constant-region primer and a V-primer adapter, TCRs were subjected to 20 PCR cycles of amplification. TCRdb independently ran MiXCR on the reads; one entry per CDR3 protein. The data show 70,000 to 95,000 distinct CDR3 sequences, with 15% to 20% seen just once and about 2.8% held by the top ten. Time point noted: before trial treatment. Here the sequenced sample was PBMCs, taken before treatment. The receptors originated from a male donor with prostate cancer.

In this sample, this clonotype turned up once. A far larger clone differs by one base, so this is likely a read error. The CDR3 nucleotides are TGTGCCAGCAGCTGGGACAGCTACACCGTGGAGCTGTTTTTT. This gives the protein CASSWDSYTVELFF. V is TRBV5-3 and J is TRBJ2-2; 7 bases match TRBD1. TRBV5-3 is an ORF; its function is uncertain. CDR3 length equals 14 residues.

To note about this clonotype: This likely traces to a read error, being one base from a far larger clone. The rearrangement joins TRBV10-2 to TRBJ2-1, with D perhaps matching TRBD2 (7 bases). Trimming shortened V by 3 bases and J by 13 bases, and 22 bases separated the two germline ends. There are 15 residues in the CDR3. From germline, CDR1 is WSHSY and CDR2 SAAADI. CDR3 protein: CASSEGGGVKNIQFF. The CDR3 coding sequence is TGCGCCAGCAGTGAAGGAGGGGGGGTCAAAAACATTCAGTTCTTC.

As concerns this clonotype: A far larger clone is only one base removed, so a read error is likely. V gene TRBV7-2 combines with J gene TRBJ1-6; D unresolved. The CDR3 is 14 amino acids. In germline, CDR1 is SGHTA, CDR2 FQGNSA. V dropped 4 bases and J dropped 0 bases, with 4 bases sitting between them. CDR3: CASSYGSYNSPLHF. The CDR3 DNA is TGTGCCAGCAGCTATGGCTCCTATAATTCACCCCTCCACTTT.

This chain connects TRBV5-1 to TRBJ1-5; no firm D call. Germline values: CDR1 SGHRS, CDR2 YFSETQ. There are 15 residues in the CDR3. V lost 3 bases and J lost 0, with 10 bases in between. CDR3 bases: TGCGCCAGCAGCTCCGACCCGAATAGCAATCAGCCCCAGCATTTT. The encoded protein is CASSSDPNSNQPQHF.

The chain is built from TRBV5-1 and TRBJ2-1; D gene unclear. Germline V CDR1 and CDR2: SGHRS, YFSETQ. The CDR3 covers 14 residues. V was shortened by 5 bases and J by 0 bases, with 9 bases between the two germline ends. CDR3 region: CASSGGSSYNEQFF. CDR3 nucleotide sequence: TGCGCCAGCAGTGGTGGAAGCTCCTACAATGAGCAGTTCTTC. Full variable domain (rest looked up from reference TRBV5-1 and TRBJ2-1): KAGVTQTPRYLIKTRGQQVTLSCSPISGHRSVSWYQQTPGQGLQFLFEYFSETQRNKGNFPGRFSGRQFSNSRSEMNVSTLELGDSALYLCASSGGSSYNEQFFGPGTRLTVL.

This clonotype was recorded many times. The rearrangement links TRBV6-2 or TRBV6-3 to TRBJ2-3; D remains ambiguous. The CDR3 loop spans 14 amino acids. V lost 6 bases and J lost 4, with 14 bases in between. Germline V gives CDR1 MNHEY, CDR2 SVGEGT. CDR3 residues: CASRDPTTADTQYF. Here the CDR3 DNA reads TGTGCCAGCAGGGACCCAACTACCGCAGATACGCAGTATTTT.

This rearrangement joins TRBV27 to TRBJ2-3, with D possibly matching TRBD2 (5 bases). The CDR3 runs to 16 residues. CDR1 and CDR2 (germline): MNHEY, SMNVEV (reference sequence). Deletions cut 7 bases from V and 2 bases from J, with 19 bases between. In nucleotides, the CDR3 is TGTGCCAGCACCCCGCTCGGGCGGGCCCACACAGATACGCAGTATTTT. Amino acids: CASTPLGRAHTDTQYF.

V is TRBV30 and J is TRBJ2-7; unclear D gene. The CDR3 is 13 residues long. V was clipped by 3 bases and J by 1 base, with 10 bases between them. CDR1 and CDR2 (germline): GTSNPN, SVGIG (reference sequence). In nucleotides, the CDR3 is TGTGCCTGGAGCCCCGGCCTATCCTACGAGCAGTACTTC. Translating gives CAWSPGLSYEQYF.

This clonotype was recorded at least ten times. The CDR3 carries no conserved terminal phenylalanine or tryptophan, so it likely arises from a read error. The limits of the CDR3 on the DNA are not certain, so only TCRdb's listed CDR3 is given. V and J are TRBV21-1 and TRBJ2-1; no check of the table's D call, TRBD2, against the DNA was made. TRBV21-1 is reported as a pseudogene. The CDR3 length equals 8 residues, ends included. CDR3 residues: CASHHASY.

Ten or more counts support this clonotype. The chain couples TRBV9 to TRBJ2-1; D remains unclear. The germline V and J ends were trimmed by 2 bases and 3 bases, with 12 bases remaining between them. CDR1 is SGDLS and CDR2 is YYNGEE in the germline V gene. There are 15 residues in the CDR3. Written as DNA, the CDR3 is TGTGCCAGCAGCGTGTGGGGAACAGTCTACAATGAGCAGTTCTTC. It yields the protein CASSVWGTVYNEQFF. The whole variable domain, remainder taken from reference TRBV9 and TRBJ2-1, is DSGVTQTPKHLITATGQRVTLRCSPRSGDLSVYWYQQSLDQGLQFLIQYYNGEERAKGNILERFSAQQFPDLHSELNLSSLELGDSALYFCASSVWGTVYNEQFFGPGTRLTVL.

Ten or more counts support this clonotype. The CDR3 here is CASKDRGRPGELFF. In DNA form, the CDR3 reads TGTGCCAGCAAGGACAGAGGGCGGCCCGGGGAGCTGTTTTTT. The rearrangement joins TRBV3-1 to TRBJ2-2, with TRBD1 as a possible D gene (6 bases). Germline V gives CDR1 LGHDT, CDR2 YNNKEL (reference sequence). The CDR3 spans 14 residues. The V end was cut by 7 bases, the J end by 6 bases, with 15 bases between.

In the case of this clonotype: Given a far larger clone just one base away, this is likely a sequencing read error. The chain carries TRBV2 and TRBJ2-1; no firm D call. V shed 7 bases and J shed 10 bases, with 20 bases lying between them. CDR1 is SNHLY, CDR2 FYNNEI, per germline. The CDR3 covers 14 residues. The CDR3 region is CASIPQVYSYEQFF. In DNA form, the CDR3 reads TGTGCCAGCATCCCCCAGGTTTACTCCTACGAGCAGTTCTTC.

There are many counts of this clonotype. The CDR3 loop reads CASTWGTYNEQFF. The CDR3, as DNA: TGTGCCAGCACCTGGGGGACCTACAATGAGCAGTTCTTC. The chain has TRBV12-3 or TRBV12-4 and TRBJ2-1, with D perhaps assigned TRBD1 or TRBD2 (5 bases each). The CDR3 spans 13 residues. Trimming shortened V by 7 bases and J by 2 bases, and 9 bases separated the two germline ends.

This clonotype was seen repeatedly, ten times or more. The CDR3 nucleotides read TGTGCCAGCAGTCTGGGACAGGACCGCTACGAGCAGTACTTC. Protein sequence: CASSLGQDRYEQYF. V gene TRBV6-5 combines with J gene TRBJ2-7, with TRBD1 identical over 8 bases. This CDR3 region has 14 residues. The V gene end was trimmed by 5 bases and the J gene end by 3 bases; junction bases not matched to a gene: 6. Germline loops: CDR1 MNHEY, CDR2 SVGAGI.

This clonotype was counted many times. The chain uses TRBV7-3 and TRBJ2-1; 8 nucleotides line up with TRBD2. V shed 2 bases and J 6 bases; nucleotides not matched to a gene: 6. CDR1 and CDR2 (germline): SGHTA, FQGTGA. There are 15 residues in the CDR3. The CDR3 loop reads CASSLLPGGLNEQFF. Written as DNA, the CDR3 is TGTGCCAGCAGCTTACTGCCGGGGGGGCTCAATGAGCAGTTCTTC. Variable domain in full (rest from reference TRBV7-3 and TRBJ2-1): GAGVSQTPSNKVTEKGKYVELRCDPISGHTALYWYRQSLGQGPEFLIYFQGTGAADDSGLPNDRFFAVRPEGSVSTLKIQRTERGDSAVYLCASSLLPGGLNEQFFGPGTRLTVL.

This clonotype has at least ten counts. This chain joins TRBV6-1 and TRBJ2-5; 11 positions match TRBD2. With 3 bases clipped from V and 2 bases from J, the junction kept 8 bases outside the gene matches. The CDR3 totals 17 residues. Per the germline V gene, CDR1 is MNHNS and CDR2 is SASEGT. CDR3 sequence (DNA): TGTGCCAGCAGTGAGTCACTAGCGGGGGTAGGGCAAGAGACCCAGTACTTC. It codes for CASSESLAGVGQETQYF.

The sample holds many counts of this clonotype. The rearrangement joins TRBV18 to TRBJ2-3, with 9 bases lining up with TRBD1. V shed 3 bases and J 6 bases; nucleotides not matched to a gene: 7. Germline V lookup: CDR1 KGHSH, CDR2 LQKENI. The CDR3 consists of 15 residues. The CDR3 is CASSPPGQGTDTQYF. For the CDR3, the DNA is TGTGCCAGCTCACCCCCGGGACAGGGAACCGATACGCAGTATTTT.

This clonotype was seen ten or more times. J is TRBJ1-1 and V is TRBV12-3 or TRBV12-4; D gene ambiguous. Trimming took off 6 bases at V and 0 bases at J, with 8 bases between the two ends. The CDR3 has 13 amino acids. CDR3 sequence (DNA): TGTGCCAGCAGGACGGGAGTGAACACTGAAGCTTTCTTT. Translation: CASRTGVNTEAFF.

This clonotype was seen repeatedly, ten times or more. J is TRBJ2-7 and V is TRBV20-1; TRBD1 might be the D (6 bases). This CDR3 is built from 13 residues. The germline gives CDR1 DFQATT, CDR2 SNEGSKA (reference sequence). The germline V and J ends were trimmed by 3 bases and 2 bases, with 11 bases remaining between them. The CDR3: CSASNRETYEQYF. For the CDR3, the DNA is TGCAGTGCTAGTAACAGGGAGACCTACGAGCAGTACTTC.

At least ten counts were recorded for this clonotype. The V and J genes are TRBV29-1 and TRBJ2-6, with D possibly matching TRBD2 (7 bases). The germline V and J ends were trimmed by 3 bases and 2 bases, with 11 bases remaining between them. The CDR3 consists of 15 residues. Germline loops: CDR1 SQVTM, CDR2 ANQGSEA. Here the CDR3 DNA reads TGCAGCGTTGATGGGGGGGCGACTGGGGCCAACGTCCTGACTTTC. This encodes CSVDGGATGANVLTF.